The subject of this entry is one T cell receptor (beta chain). Its antigen is not identified. Repertoires were generated with immunoSEQ multiplex PCR, while TCRdb's copy carries only in-frame clones and drops some. Of tens of thousands of clones listed, around 90% are singletons. Germline CDR1 is MGHRA and CDR2 is YSYEKL. This CDR3 spans 13 amino acids. The ends were cut back, 0 bases at V and 11 bases at J, with 13 bases in the middle. Each individual provided 1 to 8 samples (taken pretreatment and on-treatment). The data originate from a study of PD-L1 blockade in urothelial cancer. Study conclusions and caveats: Improved survival was predicted by pretreatment blood TCR clonality below the median.

The J gene is TRBJ1-1, the V gene TRBV4-1, with no clear D. This TCR was recovered from a woman aged 70-85 years with urothelial cancer. The sequences come from PBMCs, collected around atezolizumab (anti-PD-L1) treatment. The CDR3 loop is CASSQDGVSGAFF. CDR3 in DNA: TGCGCCAGCAGCCAAGATGGGGTTTCGGGGGCTTTCTTT.